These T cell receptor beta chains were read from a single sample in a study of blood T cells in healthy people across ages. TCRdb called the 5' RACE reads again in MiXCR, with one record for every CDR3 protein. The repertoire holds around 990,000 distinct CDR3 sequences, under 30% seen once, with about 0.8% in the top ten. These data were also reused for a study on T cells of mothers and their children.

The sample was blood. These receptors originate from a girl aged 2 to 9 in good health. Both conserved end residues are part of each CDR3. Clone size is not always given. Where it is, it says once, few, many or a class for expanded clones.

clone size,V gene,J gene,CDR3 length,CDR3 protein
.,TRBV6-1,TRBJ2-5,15,CASTILAGEGKTQYF
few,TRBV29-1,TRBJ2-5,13,CSGRDSLKETQYF
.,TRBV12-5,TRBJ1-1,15,CASGFQGQGRTEAFF
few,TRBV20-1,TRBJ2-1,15,CSAISSRFSYNEQFF
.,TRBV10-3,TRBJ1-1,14,CAISDLARGTEAFF
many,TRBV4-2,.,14,CASSPVQGAYEQYF
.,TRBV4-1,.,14,CASSRGLVGGEQYF
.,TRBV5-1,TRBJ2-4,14,CASSSNRDAGIQYF
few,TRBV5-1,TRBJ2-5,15,CASSLFGHRSGTQYF
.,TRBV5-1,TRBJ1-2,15,CVSSNSPTGEYGYTF
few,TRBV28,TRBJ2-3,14,CASSLSLTPDTQYF
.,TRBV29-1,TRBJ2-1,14,CSVLRETQYNEQFF
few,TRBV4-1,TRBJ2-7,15,CASSQVGGQGYEQYF
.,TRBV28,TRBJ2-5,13,CAGSPGGQETQYF
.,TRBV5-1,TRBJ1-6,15,CASSVTGQGREPLHF
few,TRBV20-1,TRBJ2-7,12,CSASGGGYEQYF